This T cell receptor (beta chain) originates from a study of Graves' ophthalmopathy and Graves' hyperthyroidism. Study-wide context: There was a collection of peripheral blood at initial diagnosis, before any treatment.

CDR3 regions of TCR beta were amplified from RNA transcripts. HTBI primers were used in a first-round RT-PCR, which preceded a second-round multiplex PCR. Each CDR3 protein is one row after TCRdb ran MiXCR on the multiplex PCR reads. The table includes 740,000 or so distinct CDR3 sequences, about 44% detected once. Moderate-to-severe activity, CAS at least 3, NOSPECS at least 4 and duration under 3 months characterized donors with ophthalmopathy. CDR1 is SEHNR and CDR2 is FQNEAQ in the germline V gene (reference sequence). This CDR3 is 16 amino acids long. Trimming removed 1 base from V and 3 bases from J, with 14 bases in between.

Sample: peripheral blood. The TCR comes from an adult man with Graves' ophthalmopathy. This chain uses TRBV7-9 with TRBJ2-3; possibly TRBD1 for D (5 bases). This CDR3 reads CASSLGYGPGTDTQYF. The CDR3 coding sequence is TGTGCCAGCAGCTTAGGGTACGGCCCAGGGACAGATACGCAGTATTTT. The full variable domain, rest sourced from reference TRBV7-9 and TRBJ2-3, is DTGVSQNPRHKITKRGQNVTFRCDPISEHNRLYWYRQTLGQGPEFLTYFQNEAQLEKSRLLSDRFSAERPKGSFSTLEIQRTEQGDSAMYLCASSLGYGPGTDTQYFGPGTRLTVL.